The sequence of this T cell receptor (beta chain) was determined in a study of shared clonotypes between healthy human individuals. Overall study findings and caveats: Clonotypes that were shared across a handful of donors made up approximately 5.1% of naive CD4 clonotypes. Memory subsets had estimated richness that was generally smaller than that of naive subsets.

Study donors comprised healthy, HIV-negative adults devoid of recent acute infection or vaccination. The repertoire was sequenced with immunoSEQ multiplex PCR; TCRdb's copy has only in-frame clones and lacks some. The data show about 1 million clones, around 75% seen once. For this clone: Its target is unknown.

This CDR3 spans 16 amino acids. The ends were cut back, 3 bases at V and 2 bases at J, with 14 bases in the middle. Germline V gives CDR1 SGHRS, CDR2 YFSETQ. What was sequenced was memory CD4+ T cells sorted from blood. Subset specified: CD45RA-negative fraction. The chain employs TRBV5-1 and TRBJ2-2, with D tentatively TRBD2 (5 bases). The receptor's source is a man aged 18-30 years in good health. CDR3 DNA: TGCGCCAGCAGCTGGAACTGGAGGCGAAACACCGGGGAGCTGTTTTTT. The encoded protein is CASSWNWRRNTGELFF.